This T cell receptor (beta chain) originates from a study of vaccination and CD4 T cells after COVID-19 (dated by TCRdb to 2022 to 2024). Broadly, across the study: Convalescent patients had a positive SARS-CoV-2 result on nasal swab PCR, and of these patients, several had mild disease and one had severe disease. In the convalescent cohort there were six males and four females, among whom were two Hispanic individuals, seven Caucasians, two Asians and one multiracial person. The time from the second vaccine dose to post-vaccine blood sampling had a median of roughly 79 days and ranged from roughly 12 to 250 days. Post-COVID blood samples from convalescent patients were collected a median of roughly 100 days after diagnosis, with a range of about 35 to 180 days. In roughly eleven COVID-19 convalescent patients and a few infection-naive healthy vaccine recipients, the spike-specific CD4+ TCR repertoire before mRNA vaccination was compared with the repertoire after mRNA vaccination. Control cultures used a CEFX viral epitope pool as positive control, an HIV-1 Nef peptide pool as negative control, or no peptide. A few convalescent patients were sampled both early after vaccination (day 14) and late after vaccination (days 161 to 241). The cultures were stimulated with overlapping spike peptide pools from SARS-CoV-2 and from the common cold coronaviruses HCoV-NL63, HCoV-OC43 and HCoV-229E. Two doses of either the Pfizer-BioNTech BNT162b2 vaccine (n=8) or the Moderna mRNA-1273 vaccine (n=2) were administered to participants. What the work shows at the level of the full study, not this receptor alone: The median count of SARS-CoV-2-reactive clonotypes went up from around 21 after infection to 30 to 40 after vaccination, although the change was not significant. Relatively few convalescent patients were included in the study, and early timepoints after natural infection were not analyzed. Among convalescent patients, a median around 89% of the SARS-CoV-2-reactive clones seen after vaccination appeared only after vaccination, which suggests priming specific to the vaccine. Of the vaccine-specific clones found in convalescent patients, nearly all (304 of 307) were mono-reactive for SARS-CoV-2 spike instead of being cross-reactive with common cold coronaviruses.

Library construction relied on PCR. DNA from cultured CD4+ T cells underwent TCR sequencing with the Oncomine TCR Beta short-read assay at the Johns Hopkins FTIC core. Genomic DNA was extracted from the cultured CD4+ T cells with the QIAamp micro DNA kit. The Oncomine TCR Beta libraries from cultured CD4+ T cells were pooled using unique dual indexes and then sequenced on an Illumina iSeq 100. In the source study's methods: Non-productive sequences were filtered out, and CDR3s that did not start with C, did not end with F or W, or were shorter than 7 amino acids were discarded. The MANAFEST web application was used to identify antigen-specific clonotypes by comparing peptide-stimulated wells against reference wells and other culture wells. An FDR below 0.05, an odds ratio above 5, and a productive frequency above 0.1% in at least two of three replicate wells were required for clones to be considered positive. A clonotype counted as cross-reactive if it showed significant expansion both in the SARS-CoV-2 spike wells and in at least one common cold coronavirus spike condition. Levenshtein distances (stringdist) and unrooted phylogenetic trees (ape) in R version 3.6.1 were used to assess CDR3 homology. TCRdb ran its own pipeline on the public reads, namely fastp trimming at Q25 and MiXCR clone calling, and kept in-frame beta chains. Each entry merges the rows of one CDR3 protein and shows their most common DNA and genes. TCRdb's processing, not the authors', yielded these V and J calls. In all, the sample holds some 25,000 distinct CDR3 sequences, and roughly 29% of those were seen once. Around 2.9% of the sample belongs to the ten largest clones.

What this sample's time point label stands for: late sampling 161 to 241 days after vaccination in a few convalescent patients. What this sample's treatment or condition label stands for: roughly 11-day PBMC culture with coronavirus spike peptide pools or control peptides (ViraFEST assay). The ViraFEST assay, used in the study, expanded antigen-specific T cells with peptide pools and then identified the expanded clonotypes through TCR sequencing. Positive SARS-CoV-2 PCR tests in the convalescent patients dated from March to December 2020, before Alpha, Beta and Delta variants emerged in the United States. Each well held around 2 million PBMCs cultured in IMDM containing approximately 5% human AB serum and about 10 IU/ml IL-2, with 10 ug/ml peptide pools added. Half of the culture medium was replaced with fresh IL-2-containing medium on days 3 and 7. CD4+ T cells were isolated after roughly 9 days of culture through negative selection using the EasySep CD4+ T cell isolation kit. PBMCs were separated from whole blood using Ficoll-Paque Plus gradient centrifugation and then either used fresh or cryopreserved at -140C. Each culture condition was generally run in triplicate wells.

Concerning this clonotype: Its antigen remains undetermined. Base qualities are missing; no much larger clone stands one base away.

Its CDR3 holds 16 amino acids, cysteine through phenylalanine. Only CDR3 DNA remains: 48 bases, in frame from the first base. The germline V gene gives CDR1 as MNHNS and CDR2 as SASEGT. V is trimmed back by 7 bases and J by 7 bases, and the junction contains 14 bases that no gene match accounts for. The source material was CD4+ T cells from blood, cultured in vitro, sampled about 7 months after SARS-CoV-2 vaccination. The clonotype originates from a human donor who had recovered from COVID-19. This chain is built from TRBV6-1 and TRBJ2-3; TRBD2 matches 10 bases in the middle. CDR3 region: CASTLVGAGGPYTQYF. The nucleotides read TGTGCCAGCACCCTCGTGGGAGCGGGAGGGCCGTATACGCAGTATTTT.